The present T cell receptor (beta chain) was sequenced within a study of beta chain features in type 1 diabetes. By way of CD45RO/CCR7/CD25/CD127/CD95/CD27, the CD4+ regulatory, stem cell-like memory, central memory and naive cells were sorted. Germline V gives CDR1 GTSNPN, CDR2 SVGIG (reference sequence). The V segment lost 1 base and the J segment 7 bases; nucleotides outside the gene matches: 7. CDR3 length: 15 amino acids. Of the isolated RNA, all was reverse transcribed, and so the sequenced material was expressed TCRB transcripts. Deep immunoSEQ sequencing covered naive, central memory and regulatory T cell samples. The protocol was immunoSEQ multiplex PCR, while the TCRdb copy is restricted to in-frame clones and leaves out a portion. This table has more than 300,000 clones, more than 12% appearing once.

This clonotype originated in a woman between 18 and 29 years old in good health. The sequencing input was naive CD4+ T cells from blood. V and J are TRBV30 and TRBJ2-1, with TRBD2 identical over 10 bases. This CDR3 reads CAWSEGSGRGNEQFF. The CDR3 nucleotides read TGTGCCTGGAGTGAAGGGAGCGGGAGGGGAAATGAGCAGTTCTTC.